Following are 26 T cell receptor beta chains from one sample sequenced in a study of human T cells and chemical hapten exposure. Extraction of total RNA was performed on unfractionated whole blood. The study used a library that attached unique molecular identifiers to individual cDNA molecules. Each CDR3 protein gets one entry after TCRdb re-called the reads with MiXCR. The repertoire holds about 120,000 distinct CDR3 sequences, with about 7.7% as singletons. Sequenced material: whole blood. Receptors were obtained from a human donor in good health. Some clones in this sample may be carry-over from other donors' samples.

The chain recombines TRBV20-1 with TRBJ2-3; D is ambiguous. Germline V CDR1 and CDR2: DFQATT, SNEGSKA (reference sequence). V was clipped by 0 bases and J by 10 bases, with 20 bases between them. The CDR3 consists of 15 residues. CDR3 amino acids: CSARDLGQIGTPQYF. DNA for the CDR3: TGCAGTGCTAGAGATCTCGGGCAGATAGGTACTCCGCAGTATTTT.

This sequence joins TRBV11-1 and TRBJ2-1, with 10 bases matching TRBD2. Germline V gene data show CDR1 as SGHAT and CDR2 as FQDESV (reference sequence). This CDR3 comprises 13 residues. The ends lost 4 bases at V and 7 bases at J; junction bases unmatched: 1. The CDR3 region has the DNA TGTGCCAGCAGCTCGGGACTAGCGAATGAGCAGTTCTTC. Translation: CASSSGLANEQFF. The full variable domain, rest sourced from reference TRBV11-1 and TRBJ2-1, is EAEVAQSPRYKITEKSQAVAFWCDPISGHATLYWYRQILGQGPELLVQFQDESVVDDSQLPKDRFSAERLKGVDSTLKIQPAELGDSAMYLCASSSGLANEQFFGPGTRLTVL.

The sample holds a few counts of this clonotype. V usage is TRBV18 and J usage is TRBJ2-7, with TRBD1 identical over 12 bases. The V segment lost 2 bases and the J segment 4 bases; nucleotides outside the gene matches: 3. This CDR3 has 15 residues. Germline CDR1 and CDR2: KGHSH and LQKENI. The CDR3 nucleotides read TGTGCCAGCTCACCAACGGGACAGGGGGCATACGAGCAGTACTTC. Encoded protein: CASSPTGQGAYEQYF.

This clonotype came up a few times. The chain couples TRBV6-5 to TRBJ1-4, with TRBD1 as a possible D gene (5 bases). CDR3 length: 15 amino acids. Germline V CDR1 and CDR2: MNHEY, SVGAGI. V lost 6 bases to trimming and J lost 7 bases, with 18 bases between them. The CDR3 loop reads CASRHLGGSVEKLFF. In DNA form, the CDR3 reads TGTGCCAGCAGGCACCTCGGGGGATCGGTTGAAAAACTGTTTTTT.

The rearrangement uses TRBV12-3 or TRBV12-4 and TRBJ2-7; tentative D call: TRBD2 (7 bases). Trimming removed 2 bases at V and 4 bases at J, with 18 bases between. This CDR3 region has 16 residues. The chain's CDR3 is CASSLRGDTGKYEQYF. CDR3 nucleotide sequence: TGTGCCAGCAGTTTACGGGGGGACACAGGCAAGTACGAGCAGTACTTC.

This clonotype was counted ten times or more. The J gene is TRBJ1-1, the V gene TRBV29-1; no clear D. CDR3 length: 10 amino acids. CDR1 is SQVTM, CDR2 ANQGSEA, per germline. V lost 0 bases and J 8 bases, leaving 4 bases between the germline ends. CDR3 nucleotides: TGCAGCGTTGAAGAGGGCGAAGCTTTCTTT. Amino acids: CSVEEGEAFF. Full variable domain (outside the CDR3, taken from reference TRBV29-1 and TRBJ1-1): SAVISQKPSRDICQRGTSLTIQCQVDSQVTMMFWYRQQPGQSLTLIATANQGSEATYESGFVIDKFPISRPNLTFSTLTVSNMSPEDSSIYLCSVEEGEAFFGQGTRLTVV.

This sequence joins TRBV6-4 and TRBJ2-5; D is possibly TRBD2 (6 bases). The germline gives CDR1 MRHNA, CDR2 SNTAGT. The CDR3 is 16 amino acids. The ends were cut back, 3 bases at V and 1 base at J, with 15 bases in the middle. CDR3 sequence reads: CASSEVGGQGQETQYF. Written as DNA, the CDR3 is TGTGCCAGCAGTGAGGTGGGAGGTCAGGGCCAAGAGACCCAGTACTTC.

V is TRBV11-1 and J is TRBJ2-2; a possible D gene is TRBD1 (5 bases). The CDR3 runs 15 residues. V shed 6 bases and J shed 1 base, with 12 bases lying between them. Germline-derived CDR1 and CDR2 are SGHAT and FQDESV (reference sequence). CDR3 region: CASRHSQGNTGELFF. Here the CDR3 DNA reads TGTGCCAGCAGACACAGCCAGGGGAACACCGGGGAGCTGTTTTTT.

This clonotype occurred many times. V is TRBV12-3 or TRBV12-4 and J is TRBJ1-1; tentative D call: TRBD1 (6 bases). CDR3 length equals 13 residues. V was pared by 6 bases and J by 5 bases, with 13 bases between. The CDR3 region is CASRRGEGTEAFF. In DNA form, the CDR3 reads TGTGCCAGCAGGAGGGGGGAGGGGACTGAAGCTTTCTTT.

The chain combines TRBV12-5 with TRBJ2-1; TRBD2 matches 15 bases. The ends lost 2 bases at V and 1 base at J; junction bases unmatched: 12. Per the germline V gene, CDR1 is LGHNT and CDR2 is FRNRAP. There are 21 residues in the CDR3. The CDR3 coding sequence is TGTGCTAGTGGTTTGCTCGCAAGGGGACTAGCGGGAGGACGGTCCTACAATGAGCAGTTCTTC. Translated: CASGLLARGLAGGRSYNEQFF.

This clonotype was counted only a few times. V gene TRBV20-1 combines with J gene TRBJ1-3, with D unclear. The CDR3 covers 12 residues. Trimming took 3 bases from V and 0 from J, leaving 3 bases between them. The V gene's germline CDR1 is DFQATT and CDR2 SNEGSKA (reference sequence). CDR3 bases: TGCAGTGCTAGGTTCTCTGGAAACACCATATATTTT. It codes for CSARFSGNTIYF.

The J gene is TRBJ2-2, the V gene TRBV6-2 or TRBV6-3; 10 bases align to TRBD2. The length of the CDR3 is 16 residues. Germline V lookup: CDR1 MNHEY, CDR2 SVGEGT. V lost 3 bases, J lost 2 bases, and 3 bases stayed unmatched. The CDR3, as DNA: TGTGCCAGCAGTTATAGCGGGAGGCCAAACACCGGGGAGCTGTTTTTT. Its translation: CASSYSGRPNTGELFF.

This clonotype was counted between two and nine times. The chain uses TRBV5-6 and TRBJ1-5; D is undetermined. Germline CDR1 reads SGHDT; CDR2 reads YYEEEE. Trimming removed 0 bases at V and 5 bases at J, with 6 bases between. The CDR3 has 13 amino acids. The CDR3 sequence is CASSLGRHQPQHF. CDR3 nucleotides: TGTGCCAGCAGCTTGGGTCGGCATCAGCCCCAGCATTTT.

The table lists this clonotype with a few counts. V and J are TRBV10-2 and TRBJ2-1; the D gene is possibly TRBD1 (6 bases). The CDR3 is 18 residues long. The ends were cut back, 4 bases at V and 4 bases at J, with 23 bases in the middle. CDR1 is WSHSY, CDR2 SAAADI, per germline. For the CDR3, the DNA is TGCGCCAGCAGTGCTCCTCGCCGGGACAAGCCCACGTACAATGAGCAGTTCTTC. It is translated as CASSAPRRDKPTYNEQFF.

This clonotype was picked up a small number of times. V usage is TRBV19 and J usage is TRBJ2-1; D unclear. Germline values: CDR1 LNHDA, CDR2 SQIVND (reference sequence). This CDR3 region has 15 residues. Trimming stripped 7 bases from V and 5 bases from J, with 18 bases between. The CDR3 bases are TGTGCCAGTAACGGTCGGTACCTTGGGAACAATGAGCAGTTCTTC. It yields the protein CASNGRYLGNNEQFF.

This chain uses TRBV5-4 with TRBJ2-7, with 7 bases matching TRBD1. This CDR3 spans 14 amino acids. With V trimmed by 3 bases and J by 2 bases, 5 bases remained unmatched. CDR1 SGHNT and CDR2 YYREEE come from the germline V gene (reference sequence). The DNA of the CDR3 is TGTGCCAGCAGCTCAAGACAGGGTACCTACGAGCAGTACTTC. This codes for CASSSRQGTYEQYF. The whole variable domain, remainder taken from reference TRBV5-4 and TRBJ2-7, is ETGVTQSPTHLIKTRGQQVTLRCSSQSGHNTVSWYQQALGQGPQFIFQYYREEENGRGNFPPRFSGLQFPNYSSELNVNALELDDSALYLCASSSRQGTYEQYFGPGTRLTVT.

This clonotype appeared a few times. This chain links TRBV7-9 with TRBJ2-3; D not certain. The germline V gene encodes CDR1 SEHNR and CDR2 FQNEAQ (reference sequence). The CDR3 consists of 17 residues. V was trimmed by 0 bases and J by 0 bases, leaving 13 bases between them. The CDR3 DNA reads TGTGCCAGCAGCTTAGCGAGGACCAGGCTTAGCACAGATACGCAGTATTTT. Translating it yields CASSLARTRLSTDTQYF.

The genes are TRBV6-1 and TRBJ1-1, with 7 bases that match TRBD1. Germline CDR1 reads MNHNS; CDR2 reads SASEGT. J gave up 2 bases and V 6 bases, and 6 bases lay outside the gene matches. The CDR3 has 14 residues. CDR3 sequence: CASRGGTDNTEAFF. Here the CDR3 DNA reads TGTGCCAGCAGGGGTGGGACAGACAACACTGAAGCTTTCTTT.

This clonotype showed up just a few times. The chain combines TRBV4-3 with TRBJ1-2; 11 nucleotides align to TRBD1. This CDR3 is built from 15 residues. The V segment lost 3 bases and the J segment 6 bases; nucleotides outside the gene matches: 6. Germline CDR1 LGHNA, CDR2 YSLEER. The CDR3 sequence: CASSQVPGQGDGYTF. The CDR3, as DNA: TGCGCCAGCAGCCAGGTCCCGGGACAGGGGGATGGCTACACCTTC.

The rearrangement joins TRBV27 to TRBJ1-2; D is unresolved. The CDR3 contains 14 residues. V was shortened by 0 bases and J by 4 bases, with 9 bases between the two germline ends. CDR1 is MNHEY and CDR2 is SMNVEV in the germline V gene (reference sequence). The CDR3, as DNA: TGTGCCAGCAGTTTATCAGGGTACAGCTATGGCTACACCTTC. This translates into CASSLSGYSYGYTF.

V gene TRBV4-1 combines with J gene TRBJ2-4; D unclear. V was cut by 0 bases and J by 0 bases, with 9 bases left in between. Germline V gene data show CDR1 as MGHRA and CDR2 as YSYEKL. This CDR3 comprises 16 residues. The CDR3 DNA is TGCGCCAGCAGCCAAGATTCGGCTTTAGCCAAAAACATTCAGTACTTC. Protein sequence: CASSQDSALAKNIQYF.

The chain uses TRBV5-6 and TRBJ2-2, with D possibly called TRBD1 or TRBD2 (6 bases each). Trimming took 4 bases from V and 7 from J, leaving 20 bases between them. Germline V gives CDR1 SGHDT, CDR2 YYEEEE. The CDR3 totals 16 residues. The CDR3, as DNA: TGTGCCAGCAGCCTCTGGGGCCGGGGGCCAAGCGGGGAGCTGTTTTTT. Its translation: CASSLWGRGPSGELFF. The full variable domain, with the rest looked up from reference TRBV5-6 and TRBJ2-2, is DAGVTQSPTHLIKTRGQQVTLRCSPKSGHDTVSWYQQALGQGPQFIFQYYEEEERQRGNFPDRFSGHQFPNYSSELNVNALLLGDSALYLCASSLWGRGPSGELFFGEGSRLTVL.

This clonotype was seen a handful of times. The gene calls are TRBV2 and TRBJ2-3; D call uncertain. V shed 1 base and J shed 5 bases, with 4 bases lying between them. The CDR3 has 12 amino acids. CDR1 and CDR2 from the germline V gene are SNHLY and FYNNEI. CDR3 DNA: TGTGCCAGCAGTGAAGGGGTAGATACGCAGTATTTT. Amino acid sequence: CASSEGVDTQYF.

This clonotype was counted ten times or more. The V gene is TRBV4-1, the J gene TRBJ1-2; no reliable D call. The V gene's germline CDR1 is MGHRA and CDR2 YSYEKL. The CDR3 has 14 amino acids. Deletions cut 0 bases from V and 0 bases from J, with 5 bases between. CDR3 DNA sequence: TGCGCCAGCAGCCAAGATCCAGCTAACTATGGCTACACCTTC. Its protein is CASSQDPANYGYTF.

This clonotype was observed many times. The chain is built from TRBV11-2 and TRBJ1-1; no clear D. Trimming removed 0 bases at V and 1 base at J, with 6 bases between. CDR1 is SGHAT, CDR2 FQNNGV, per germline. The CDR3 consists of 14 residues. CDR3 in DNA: TGTGCCAGCAGCTTAGATCTCGGGAACACTGAAGCTTTCTTT. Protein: CASSLDLGNTEAFF.

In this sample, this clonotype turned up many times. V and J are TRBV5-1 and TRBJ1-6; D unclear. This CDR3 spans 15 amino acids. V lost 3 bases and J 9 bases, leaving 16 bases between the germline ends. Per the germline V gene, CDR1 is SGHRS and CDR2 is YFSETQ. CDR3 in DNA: TGCGCCAGCAGCTACAAAACGACTGGGCGTTCACCCCTCCACTTT. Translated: CASSYKTTGRSPLHF.